One sample yielded the 26 T cell receptor beta chains listed below, sequenced in a study of blood T cell repertoires in COVID-19. Assay: immunoSEQ multiplex PCR; the TCRdb copy retains only in-frame clones and omits some. This table has fewer than 150,000 clones, around 85% appearing once. What was sequenced was peripheral blood. Every receptor here comes from a human donor in a cohort sampled during active COVID-19.

In this sample, this clone turned up a few times. J is TRBJ1-1 and V is TRBV3-1 (or the pseudogene TRBV3-2); D is unresolved. V was shortened by 0 bases and J by 4 bases, with 6 bases between the two germline ends. Germline V gene sequence: CDR1 LGHDT, CDR2 YNNKEL (reference sequence). The CDR3 is 13 amino acids. The CDR3 bases are TGTGCCAGCAGCCAAGAGCAGGCCACTGAAGCTTTCTTT. Its protein is CASSQEQATEAFF.

CDR3 coding DNA: TGTGCCAGCAGCATCTCCCCCAGGGCAGGCACCGGGGAGCTGTTTTTT. Translation gives CASSISPRAGTGELFF. The rearrangement joins TRBV7-8 to TRBJ2-2; weak D call: TRBD1 (5 bases). V lost 5 bases, J lost 4 bases, and 17 bases lay in between. The CDR3 is 16 amino acids. Germline V gene data show CDR1 as SGHVS and CDR2 as FQNEAQ.

The genes are TRBV27 and TRBJ2-5; no clear D. V lost 10 bases and J 7 bases, leaving 10 bases between the germline ends. Germline V gene data show CDR1 as MNHEY and CDR2 as SMNVEV (reference sequence). CDR3 length: 10 residues. CDR3 in amino acids: CANLYGTQYF. In nucleotides, the CDR3 is TGTGCCAACCTCTATGGGACCCAGTACTTC.

The V call is TRBV5-1, the J call TRBJ1-2; 8 nucleotides align to TRBD1. The V segment lost 4 bases and the J segment 7 bases; nucleotides outside the gene matches: 15. The germline gives CDR1 SGHRS, CDR2 YFSETQ. The CDR3 has 16 residues. The CDR3 loop reads CASSTPSGGGHSGYTF. The DNA of the CDR3 is TGCGCCAGCAGCACTCCGTCAGGGGGCGGCCACTCTGGCTACACCTTC.

In DNA form, the CDR3 reads TGTGCCAGCAGGTCCGGCAGCGGGCATCAGCCCCAGCATTTT. This encodes CASRSGSGHQPQHF. The genes are TRBV27 and TRBJ1-5, with unresolved D. Trimming left V 6 bases short and J 5 bases short, with 14 bases between. The germline gives CDR1 MNHEY, CDR2 SMNVEV (reference sequence). The CDR3 totals 14 residues.

Concerning this clone: This sample includes further DNA sequences coding for the same CDR3. The chain carries TRBV18 and TRBJ2-3, with 7 positions matching TRBD1. V trimming: 3 bases; J trimming: 1 base; junction bases outside the gene matches: 4. CDR3 length equals 15 residues. Germline assignment: CDR1 KGHSH and CDR2 LQKENI. The CDR3 is CASSPRQGGTDTQYF. The CDR3 nucleotides are TGTGCCAGCTCACCCCGACAGGGAGGCACAGATACGCAGTATTTT.

The chain is built from TRBV11-2 and TRBJ1-3, with D hard to call. Trimming left V 5 bases short and J 1 base short, with 12 bases between. The CDR3 length is 15 residues. From germline, CDR1 is SGHAT and CDR2 FQNNGV. CDR3 sequence reads: CASSKTQASGNTIYF. The CDR3 DNA follows: TGTGCCAGCAGCAAAACCCAGGCGTCTGGAAACACCATATATTTT.

The chain uses TRBV6-4 and TRBJ1-2; D gene uncertain. CDR3 length: 15 residues. The ends were cut back, 9 bases at V and 0 bases at J, with 17 bases in the middle. Germline loops: CDR1 MRHNA, CDR2 SNTAGT. Here the CDR3 reads CASSLEAGSNYGYTF. The DNA for the CDR3 is TGTGCCAGTTCGCTTGAAGCGGGCTCTAACTATGGCTACACCTTC.

This sequence joins TRBV28 and TRBJ1-3, with D perhaps matching TRBD1 (5 bases). Germline CDR1 and CDR2: MDHEN and SYDVKM. The CDR3 has 14 amino acids. Trimming took 5 bases from V and 8 from J, leaving 16 bases between them. The CDR3 loop reads CASSTDKEGDTIYF. The CDR3 DNA follows: TGTGCCAGCAGTACGGACAAGGAAGGGGACACCATATATTTT.

J is TRBJ2-3 and V is TRBV11-3, with 7 bases that match TRBD2. Trimming removed 0 bases from V and 3 bases from J; junction bases left unmatched: 9. CDR3 length equals 17 residues. CDR1 SGHNT and CDR2 YENEEA come from the germline V gene. CDR3 DNA sequence: TGTGCCAGCAGCTTAGATCGGTGGGAGGGTGGGACAGATACGCAGTATTTT. Residues: CASSLDRWEGGTDTQYF. Together with reference TRBV11-3 and TRBJ2-3, the CDR3 gives the full variable domain: EAGVVQSPRYKIIEKKQPVAFWCNPISGHNTLYWYLQNLGQGPELLIRYENEEAVDDSQLPKDRFSAERLKGVDSTLKIQPAELGDSAVYLCASSLDRWEGGTDTQYFGPGTRLTVL.

The chain uses TRBV7-2 and TRBJ2-5; TRBD2 agrees at 11 bases. With 6 bases clipped from V and 4 bases from J, the junction kept 4 bases outside the gene matches. CDR1 SGHTA and CDR2 FQGNSA come from the germline V gene. This CDR3 has 14 amino acids. CDR3 residues: CASSRGLAGETQYF. The CDR3, as DNA: TGTGCCAGCAGTCGCGGACTAGCGGGAGAGACCCAGTACTTC.

V is TRBV30 and J is TRBJ1-5; D not resolved. Germline CDR1 is GTSNPN and CDR2 is SVGIG (reference sequence). V lost 2 bases and J lost 1, with 12 bases in between. CDR3 size: 15 residues. The CDR3 nucleotides are TGTGCCTGGAGTCCCCGCGGTTTCAGCAATCAGCCCCAGCATTTT. Amino acid sequence: CAWSPRGFSNQPQHF.

V gene TRBV2 combines with J gene TRBJ1-5; possible D gene TRBD1, 5 bases. V was clipped by 2 bases and J by 7 bases, with 12 bases between them. This CDR3 is built from 14 residues. The germline V gene has CDR1 SNHLY and CDR2 FYNNEI. DNA of the CDR3: TGTGCCAGCAGTGAAACTTCCGGGGGACAGCCCCAGCATTTT. Its protein is CASSETSGGQPQHF. Drawing the rest from reference TRBV2 and TRBJ1-5, the complete variable domain is EPEVTQTPSHQVTQMGQEVILRCVPISNHLYFYWYRQILGQKVEFLVSFYNNEISEKSEIFDDQFSVERPDGSNFTLKIRSTKLEDSAMYFCASSETSGGQPQHFGDGTRLSIL.

Only a few counts were recorded for this clone. The chain employs TRBV27 and TRBJ1-5; no clear D. This CDR3 is built from 14 residues. Trimming cost V 3 bases and J 4 bases, with 10 bases left between them. Germline V gene sequence: CDR1 MNHEY, CDR2 SMNVEV (reference sequence). As DNA, the CDR3 is TGTGCCAGCAGTTTTGGACTGCCGAATCAGCCCCAGCATTTT. This sequence encodes CASSFGLPNQPQHF.

The chain joins TRBV9 to TRBJ2-5, with D possibly being TRBD2 (6 bases). This CDR3 contains 15 residues. V was cut by 0 bases and J by 5 bases, with 14 bases left in between. Germline V CDR1 and CDR2: SGDLS, YYNGEE. CDR3 DNA: TGTGCCAGCAGCGTAGCCCACACGGGGAGGGAGACCCAGTACTTC. Translation: CASSVAHTGRETQYF.

The rearrangement joins TRBV7-8 to TRBJ2-3; 11 bases are shared with TRBD2. The CDR3 runs to 16 residues. Germline CDR1 SGHVS, CDR2 FQNEAQ. With 2 bases clipped from V and 1 base from J, the junction kept 2 bases outside the gene matches. The CDR3 sequence: CASSLLAGGGTDTQYF. The DNA of the CDR3 is TGTGCCAGCAGCTTATTAGCGGGAGGGGGCACAGATACGCAGTATTTT.

This clone appeared a single time. The chain recombines TRBV23-1 with TRBJ2-1; tentative D call: TRBD1 (6 bases). TRBV23-1 is identified as an open reading frame with a role that is uncertain. This CDR3 contains 16 residues. Trimming stripped 3 bases from V and 1 base from J, with 13 bases between. CDR3: CASSHGAGASYNEQFF. The CDR3 DNA is TGCGCCAGCAGTCACGGGGCAGGGGCATCCTACAATGAGCAGTTCTTC.

This rearrangement joins TRBV15 to TRBJ1-3, with D maybe TRBD1 (5 bases). V was pared by 0 bases and J by 9 bases, with 18 bases between. Germline values: CDR1 LNHNV, CDR2 YYDKDF (reference sequence). CDR3 size: 16 residues. CDR3 sequence (DNA): TGTGCCACCAGCAGAGACCCGGGGTCCCGGGGGGGCACCATATATTTT. It is translated as CATSRDPGSRGGTIYF. The whole variable domain, remainder taken from reference TRBV15 and TRBJ1-3, is DAMVIQNPRYQVTQFGKPVTLSCSQTLNHNVMYWYQQKSSQAPKLLFHYYDKDFNNEADTPDNFQSRRPNTSFCFLDIRSPGLGDTAMYLCATSRDPGSRGGTIYFGEGSWLTVV.

The chain has TRBV19 and TRBJ2-5; 9 bases are shared with TRBD1. The CDR3 is made up of 13 amino acids. Germline CDR1 is LNHDA and CDR2 is SQIVND (reference sequence). Losses at the gene ends were 4 bases for V and 4 bases for J; bases not matched to a gene: 1. The chain's CDR3 is CASSRDRVETQYF. The DNA of the CDR3 is TGTGCCAGTAGTAGGGACAGGGTAGAGACCCAGTACTTC.

The chain joins TRBV10-3 to TRBJ2-7; TRBD2 matches at 11 bases. The V segment lost 10 bases and the J segment 4 bases; nucleotides outside the gene matches: 12. Germline V gene data show CDR1 as ENHRY and CDR2 as SYGVKD. The CDR3 loop spans 15 amino acids. The CDR3 here is CATAFSSGGRYEQYF. The CDR3 nucleotides are TGTGCCACTGCGTTTTCTAGCGGGGGGCGGTACGAGCAGTACTTC.

This clone was observed a single time. CDR3 sequence reads: CASSQDPEDQETQYF. In DNA, the CDR3 is TGCGCCAGCAGCCAAGATCCGGAGGACCAAGAGACCCAGTACTTC. The chain has TRBV4-1 and TRBJ2-5; TRBD2 might be the D (5 bases). CDR3 length: 15 residues. Trimming stripped 0 bases from V and 0 bases from J, with 8 bases between. Germline CDR1 is MGHRA and CDR2 is YSYEKL.

This clone has only one observation. The chain couples TRBV5-1 to TRBJ2-2, with 9 positions matching TRBD1. V dropped 2 bases and J dropped 3; count of bases not matched to a gene: 2. Germline assignment: CDR1 SGHRS and CDR2 YFSETQ. The CDR3 is 15 amino acids. CDR3 amino acids: CASSLGDRDTGELFF. DNA of the CDR3: TGCGCCAGCAGCTTAGGGGACAGGGACACCGGGGAGCTGTTTTTT.

The chain carries TRBV6-6 and TRBJ2-2; a possible D gene is TRBD2 (7 bases). CDR1 and CDR2 from the germline V gene are MNHNY and SVGAGI (reference sequence). This CDR3 spans 19 amino acids. The V and J ends lost 5 bases and 1 base respectively, with 23 bases between them. The chain's CDR3 is CASSRINRGASGNTGELFF. The CDR3 nucleotides are TGTGCCAGCAGTCGTATTAATCGGGGGGCCTCAGGGAACACCGGGGAGCTGTTTTTT.

This sequence joins TRBV7-6 and TRBJ2-3, with 9 bases that match TRBD1. Germline CDR1 and CDR2: SGHVS and FNYEAQ. Losses at the gene ends were 1 base for V and 5 bases for J; bases not matched to a gene: 7. This CDR3 has 16 residues. The CDR3 region is CASSLGGTGLGDTQYF. For the CDR3, the DNA is TGTGCCAGCAGCTTAGGGGGGACAGGGTTGGGAGATACGCAGTATTTT.

The chain uses TRBV2 and TRBJ2-1; weak D call: TRBD2 (7 bases). CDR1 is SNHLY, CDR2 FYNNEI, per germline. V dropped 7 bases and J dropped 5 bases, with 21 bases sitting between them. This CDR3 comprises 16 residues. CDR3 protein: CASNGQPGGKNNEQFF. CDR3 DNA: TGTGCCAGCAATGGACAGCCGGGGGGAAAAAACAATGAGCAGTTCTTC.

The chain uses TRBV12-3 or TRBV12-4 and TRBJ2-1, with D hard to call. The CDR3 loop spans 11 amino acids. Trimming took 1 base from V and 10 from J, leaving 5 bases between them. The chain's CDR3 is CASSLDLEQFF. CDR3 in DNA: TGTGCCAGCAGTTTAGACCTAGAGCAGTTCTTC.